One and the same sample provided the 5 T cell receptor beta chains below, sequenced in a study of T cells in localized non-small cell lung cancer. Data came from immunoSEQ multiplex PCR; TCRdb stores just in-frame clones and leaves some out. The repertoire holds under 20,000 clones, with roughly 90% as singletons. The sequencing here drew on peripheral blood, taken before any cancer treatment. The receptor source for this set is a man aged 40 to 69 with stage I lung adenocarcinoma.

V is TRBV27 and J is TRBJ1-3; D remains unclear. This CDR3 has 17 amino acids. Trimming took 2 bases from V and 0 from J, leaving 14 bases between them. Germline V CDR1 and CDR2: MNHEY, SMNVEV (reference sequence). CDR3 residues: CASSLKKPGNSGNTIYF. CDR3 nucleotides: TGTGCCAGCAGTTTAAAAAAGCCGGGGAACTCTGGAAACACCATATATTTT.

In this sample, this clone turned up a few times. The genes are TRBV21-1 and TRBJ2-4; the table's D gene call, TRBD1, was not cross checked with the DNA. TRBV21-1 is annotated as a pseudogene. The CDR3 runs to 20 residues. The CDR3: CASTGGQGVFWGIAKNIQYF. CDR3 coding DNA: TGTGCCAGCACCGGAGGACAGGGGGTATTTTGGGGTATTGCCAAAAACATTCAGTACTTC.

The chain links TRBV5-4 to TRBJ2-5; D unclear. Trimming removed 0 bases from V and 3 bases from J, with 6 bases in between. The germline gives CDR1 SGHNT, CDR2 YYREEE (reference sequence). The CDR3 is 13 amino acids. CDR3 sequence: CASSLVAEETQYF. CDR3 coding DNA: TGTGCCAGCAGCTTGGTGGCAGAAGAGACCCAGTACTTC. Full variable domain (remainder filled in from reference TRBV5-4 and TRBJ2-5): ETGVTQSPTHLIKTRGQQVTLRCSSQSGHNTVSWYQQALGQGPQFIFQYYREEENGRGNFPPRFSGLQFPNYSSELNVNALELDDSALYLCASSLVAEETQYFGPGTRLLVL.

As DNA, the CDR3 is TGCGCCAGCAGCTTGGAATGGCTTACAGATACGCAGTATTTT. It translates to CASSLEWLTDTQYF. The J gene is TRBJ2-3, the V gene TRBV5-1; D is ambiguous. Germline CDR1 reads SGHRS; CDR2 reads YFSETQ. Trimming shortened V by 0 bases and J by 3 bases, and 8 bases separated the two germline ends. The length of the CDR3 is 14 residues. The full variable domain, its missing parts supplied by reference TRBV5-1 and TRBJ2-3, is KAGVTQTPRYLIKTRGQQVTLSCSPISGHRSVSWYQQTPGQGLQFLFEYFSETQRNKGNFPGRFSGRQFSNSRSEMNVSTLELGDSALYLCASSLEWLTDTQYFGPGTRLTVL.

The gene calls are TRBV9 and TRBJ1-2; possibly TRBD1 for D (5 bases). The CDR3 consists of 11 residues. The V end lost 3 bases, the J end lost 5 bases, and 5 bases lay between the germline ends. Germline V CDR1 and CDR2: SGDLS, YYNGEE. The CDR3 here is CASSEGYGYTF. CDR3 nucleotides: TGTGCCAGCAGCGAGGGGTATGGCTACACCTTC.